Presented here are 14 T cell receptor beta chains from one specimen sequenced in a study of T cell changes during pregnancy in multiple sclerosis. Produced via immunoSEQ multiplex PCR; TCRdb's table is partial and in-frame only. There are 40,000 to 50,000 clones in the sample; roughly 91% occur only once, and approximately 0.61% lies in the top ten. Sequenced material: CD4+ T cells from peripheral blood mononuclear cells, taken in the third trimester of pregnancy. These receptors were obtained from a female donor with multiple sclerosis, enrolled in a pregnancy study.

The CDR3 DNA is TGTGCCAGCAGCTCGTCCCTAGAAACAGATACGCAGTATTTT. As protein: CASSSSLETDTQYF. The V call is TRBV7-7, the J call TRBJ2-3; no definite D call. Trimming stripped 4 bases from V and 3 bases from J, with 11 bases between. The CDR3 is 14 residues long. Germline V CDR1 and CDR2: SSHAT, FNYEAQ (reference sequence).

This clone was seen a handful of times. CDR3 in amino acids: CAVDRGREAFF. CDR3 in DNA: TGTGCCGTCGACAGGGGCCGTGAAGCTTTCTTT. The chain joins TRBV2 to TRBJ1-1; 8 bases map to TRBD1. Looked up from germline, CDR1 is SNHLY and CDR2 is FYNNEI. V lost 11 bases to trimming and J lost 7 bases; unmatched junction nucleotides: 6. This CDR3 spans 11 amino acids. Together with reference TRBV2 and TRBJ1-1, the CDR3 gives the full variable domain: EPEVTQTPSHQVTQMGQEVILRCVPISNHLYFYWYRQILGQKVEFLVSFYNNEISEKSEIFDDQFSVERPDGSNFTLKIRSTKLEDSAMYFCAVDRGREAFFGQGTRLTVV.

The V gene is TRBV10-3, the J gene TRBJ1-5; weak D call: TRBD1 (5 bases). The V end was cut by 4 bases, the J end by 4 bases, with 8 bases between. This CDR3 is 13 amino acids long. Germline V CDR1 and CDR2: ENHRY, SYGVKD. The CDR3 loop reads CAISAGDNQPQHF. For the CDR3, the DNA is TGTGCCATCAGTGCGGGGGATAATCAGCCCCAGCATTTT.

The chain combines TRBV5-1 with TRBJ2-1; perhaps TRBD1 as D (6 bases). Germline V lookup: CDR1 SGHRS, CDR2 YFSETQ. This CDR3 has 14 amino acids. Trimming left V 6 bases short and J 9 bases short, with 19 bases between. CDR3 bases: TGCGCCAGCACCCACGGGCCAGGGGTAGTTGAGCAGTTCTTC. It codes for CASTHGPGVVEQFF.

This rearrangement joins TRBV28 to TRBJ2-7; 10 bases agree with TRBD1. CDR3 length: 13 residues. CDR1 is MDHEN, CDR2 SYDVKM, per germline. After removal of 5 bases from V and 9 bases from J, the junction contained 7 bases not matched to a gene. CDR3 sequence (DNA): TGTGCCAGCAGTCCCGGGACAGGGGTAAGGCAGTACTTC. It yields the protein CASSPGTGVRQYF.

This rearrangement joins TRBV18 to TRBJ2-1; 7 bases map to TRBD2. The V gene's germline CDR1 is KGHSH and CDR2 LQKENI. The CDR3 has 16 amino acids. The junction had 7 bases not matched to a gene; V was cut back by 3 bases and J by 2 bases. DNA of the CDR3: TGTGCCAGCTCACCTCGGACTAGAGGCGCCTACAATGAGCAGTTCTTC. As protein: CASSPRTRGAYNEQFF.

The chain uses TRBV6-1 and TRBJ2-5; D is perhaps TRBD1 (5 bases). The CDR3 extends over 13 amino acids. Germline V gene lookup returns CDR1 MNHNS and CDR2 SASEGT. V shed 6 bases and J shed 4 bases, with 12 bases lying between them. The CDR3 DNA follows: TGTGCCAGCAGCTGGACCCAGGGAGAGACCCAGTACTTC. Encoded protein: CASSWTQGETQYF.

The chain carries TRBV5-1 and TRBJ2-7; the match to TRBD1 covers 10 bases. Trimming took 4 bases from V and 6 from J; bases not matched to a gene: 13. The CDR3 consists of 16 residues. The germline CDR1 and CDR2 sequences are SGHRS and YFSETQ. The CDR3 region is CASSPPLGDRGGEQYF. The CDR3 coding sequence is TGCGCCAGCAGCCCCCCCCTGGGGGACAGGGGTGGCGAGCAGTACTTC.

This sequence joins TRBV10-1 and TRBJ2-1; D gene unclear. CDR3 length equals 14 residues. Germline values: CDR1 WNHNN, CDR2 SYGVQD (reference sequence). V was clipped by 3 bases and J by 1 base, with 7 bases between them. CDR3 sequence: CASSDRPSYNEQFF. CDR3 sequence (DNA): TGCGCCAGCAGTGACAGGCCATCCTACAATGAGCAGTTCTTC.

This clone appeared once. V is TRBV2 and J is TRBJ2-6; D gene ambiguous. CDR1 and CDR2 from the germline V gene are SNHLY and FYNNEI. The CDR3 is 14 residues long. V lost 7 bases and J lost 1, with 8 bases in between. Here the CDR3 reads CASILASGANVLTF. Here the CDR3 DNA reads TGTGCCAGCATCCTGGCTTCTGGGGCCAACGTCCTGACTTTC.

The chain joins TRBV6-1 to TRBJ1-2; D is perhaps TRBD1 (6 bases). Germline V gene lookup returns CDR1 MNHNS and CDR2 SASEGT. The CDR3 runs 11 residues. The CDR3 loop is CALGDIYGYTF. The DNA for the CDR3 is TGTGCTTTAGGGGACATCTATGGCTACACCTTC.

V usage is TRBV7-9 and J usage is TRBJ2-6; 7 bases are a match to TRBD1. Germline CDR1 SEHNR, CDR2 FQNEAQ (reference sequence). This CDR3 comprises 18 residues. V lost 2 bases and J lost 0; bases outside the gene matches: 7. The chain's CDR3 is CASSLRQGEASGANVLTF. The CDR3 DNA is TGTGCCAGCAGCTTACGCCAGGGGGAAGCCTCTGGGGCCAACGTCCTGACTTTC.

V and J are TRBV28 and TRBJ2-7, with D maybe TRBD1 (6 bases). V was trimmed by 7 bases and J by 0 bases, leaving 16 bases between them. Per germline, CDR1 MDHEN and CDR2 SYDVKM. CDR3 length: 15 residues. The CDR3 bases are TGTGCCAGCACCTCCGGGACATCATCCTCCTACGAGCAGTACTTC. Amino acid sequence: CASTSGTSSSYEQYF.

The V and J genes are TRBV7-2 and TRBJ2-3; 10 bases line up with TRBD2. The V gene's germline CDR1 is SGHTA and CDR2 FQGNSA. CDR3 length: 14 amino acids. With V trimmed by 8 bases and J by 5 bases, 7 bases remained unmatched. In DNA, the CDR3 is TGTGCCAGCCATCCTAGCGGGGGTGGAGATACGCAGTATTTT. Protein: CASHPSGGGDTQYF.